This TCR beta chain was sequenced in a study of shared clonotypes between healthy human individuals. CD45RO-negative CD8 cells positively selected for CCR7 made up the naive population, which excluded terminally differentiated effector memory CD45RA+ cells. V was pared by 2 bases and J by 0 bases, with 8 bases between. CDR1 and CDR2 (germline): LNHDA, SQIVND (reference sequence). The CDR3 sequence is 15 residues long. The assay was immunoSEQ multiplex PCR, and TCRdb's table has in-frame clones only and misses some. The sample yields about 590,000 clones, roughly 95% seen once. Sequencing was done on a sample of naive CD8+ T cells sorted from blood. This chain links TRBV19 with TRBJ2-1, with no clear D. This TCR came from a woman aged 25 to 45 in good health. The CDR3 loop is CASSITGNSYNEQFF. The CDR3, as DNA: TGTGCCAGTAGTATAACTGGAAACTCCTACAATGAGCAGTTCTTC.